Listed below are T cell receptor beta chains from one sample, sequenced in a study of blood T cells in healthy people across ages. TCRdb reprocessed the 5' RACE reads via MiXCR and lists one record per CDR3 protein. The table lists 1,100,000 or so distinct CDR3 sequences, 40% to 45% of them singletons, with 18% in the top ten. Sequencing used blood. These receptors originate from a woman aged 60 to 75 in good health. Each CDR3 is given with its conserved first and last residue. Each record gives: V gene, J gene, CDR3 protein.

>TRBV5-1|TRBJ2-1
CASSLKGTGVGYNEQFF
>TRBV7-9|TRBJ1-4
CASSRTVRRLDEKLFF
>TRBV3-1|TRBJ2-1
CASSQYRGPYNEQFF
>TRBV20-1|TRBJ2-7
CSAPLPGRDYEQYF
>TRBV2|TRBJ1-5
CASRRGFEGQPQHF
>TRBV13|-
CASSQPGASRVEQYF
>TRBV7-3|TRBJ1-5
CASRLQGRFNQPQHF
>TRBV24-1|TRBJ2-3
CATSDVGITDTQYF
>TRBV10-2|TRBJ2-7
CASSVGEGNYYEQYF
>TRBV15|TRBJ2-6
CATSRRQGVPGANVLTF
>TRBV6-2/TRBV6-3|TRBJ2-5
CASSPHIQGRLGQYF
>TRBV6-1|TRBJ2-3
CASRLGFREPTDTQYF
>TRBV6-5|TRBJ2-1
CASSYSGGNSYNEQFF
>TRBV4-1|TRBJ1-5
CASSQEQGNSNQPQHF
>TRBV7-4|TRBJ2-5
CASSREREGLKLRETQYF
>TRBV6-5|TRBJ2-3
CASRTRGRDTQYF
>TRBV6-6|TRBJ2-7
CASSYSGQAKGYEQYF
>TRBV20-1|TRBJ1-2
CSARGNLGNGYTF
>TRBV30|TRBJ2-3
CAWSIQSDTQYF
>TRBV29-1|TRBJ2-1
CSVVWGNSYNEQFF
>TRBV6-4|TRBJ2-3
CASSAGGGGPDTQYF
>TRBV12-3/TRBV12-4|TRBJ1-2
CASTLLRTAGYTF
>TRBV5-4|TRBJ2-5
CASSLEGDGETQYF
>TRBV2|TRBJ1-2
CASSEDRDHGYTF
>TRBV11-3|TRBJ2-7
CASSGGTDYEQYF
>TRBV30|TRBJ2-7
CAWSASYEQYF
>TRBV7-2|TRBJ2-1
CASSLFYASYNEQFF
>TRBV20-1|TRBJ1-2
CSARDPGNYGYTF
>TRBV28|TRBJ1-5
CASRMLSRPRGPYSNQPQHF
>TRBV2|TRBJ2-3
CASSGQSYRADTQYF
>TRBV5-1|TRBJ2-1
CASRLAFWDRVSGGPWNEQFF
>TRBV2|TRBJ2-3
CASNTEASGNTDTQYF
>TRBV20-1|TRBJ2-7
CSACNTQVCYEQYF
>TRBV12-3/TRBV12-4|TRBJ2-1
CASSLTGIGYNEQFF
>TRBV27|TRBJ2-3
CASSLFRPGQGAGDTQYF
>TRBV20-1|TRBJ2-3
CSARSPLGGTQYF
>TRBV27|TRBJ2-1
CASSSTGVREYEQFF
>TRBV4-1|TRBJ2-7
CASSQFQDQLSYEQYF
>TRBV10-3|TRBJ2-1
CAISDTAVTYNEQFF
>TRBV7-2|TRBJ1-5
CASSYHGTVNQPQHF
>TRBV12-3/TRBV12-4|TRBJ2-5
CASSPTETGILETQYF
>TRBV5-1|TRBJ2-7
CATTPGLVGPYEQYF
>TRBV7-2|TRBJ1-2
CASNPGGKGGYTF
>TRBV5-6|TRBJ1-5
CASSLGPRTGGLKAQHF
>TRBV28|TRBJ2-3
CASSLRMDTDTQYF
>TRBV28|TRBJ1-6
CASSLTQASSPLHF
>TRBV5-1|TRBJ1-4
CASSSYADEKLFF
>TRBV5-1|TRBJ2-7
CASSSGTGASIYEQYF
>TRBV7-2|TRBJ2-5
CASSFLSGLAGEQYF
>TRBV27|TRBJ2-3
CASSRQGGVKSRYF
>TRBV29-1|TRBJ2-3
CSVEGTYEGGTDTQYF
>TRBV20-1|-
CSARDPDRGDGEQYF
>TRBV19|TRBJ2-1
CASSILGLGYNEQFF
>TRBV21-1|TRBJ2-7
CASGGAGGHILYEQYF
>TRBV7-8|TRBJ1-1
CASSVAGVTEAFF
>TRBV5-1|TRBJ2-5
CASSPLAAGKETQYF
>TRBV10-3|TRBJ2-1
CAISGLLNEQFF
>TRBV29-1|TRBJ2-7
CSVKGAYEQYF
>TRBV20-1|TRBJ2-1
CSARDRLAWGYNEQFF
>TRBV15|TRBJ2-5
CATSRDYSGGETQYF